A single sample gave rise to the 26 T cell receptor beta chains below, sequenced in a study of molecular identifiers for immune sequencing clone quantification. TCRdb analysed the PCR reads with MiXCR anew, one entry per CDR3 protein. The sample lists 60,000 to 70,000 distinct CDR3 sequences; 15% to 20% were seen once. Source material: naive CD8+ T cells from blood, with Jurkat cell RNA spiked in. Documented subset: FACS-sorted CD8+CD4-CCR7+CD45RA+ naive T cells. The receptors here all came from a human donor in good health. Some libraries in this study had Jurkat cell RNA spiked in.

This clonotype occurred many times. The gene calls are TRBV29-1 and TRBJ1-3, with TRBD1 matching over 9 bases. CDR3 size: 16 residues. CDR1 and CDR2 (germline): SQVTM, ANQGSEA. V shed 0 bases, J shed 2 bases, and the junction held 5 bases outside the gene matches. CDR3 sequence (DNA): TGCAGCGTTGAAGACCGGGACAGGGCGGCTGGAAACACCATATATTTT. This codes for CSVEDRDRAAGNTIYF.

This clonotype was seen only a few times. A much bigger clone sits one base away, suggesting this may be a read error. The CDR3 reads CAGGGSYEQYF. Written as DNA, the CDR3 is TGTGCCGGCGGCGGGAGCTACGAGCAGTACTTC. The chain links TRBV7-9 to TRBJ2-7, with 7 nucleotides matching TRBD2. The CDR3 extends over 11 amino acids. Germline-derived CDR1 and CDR2 are SEHNR and FQNEAQ (reference sequence). V was pared by 11 bases and J by 3 bases, with 4 bases of the junction left unmatched.

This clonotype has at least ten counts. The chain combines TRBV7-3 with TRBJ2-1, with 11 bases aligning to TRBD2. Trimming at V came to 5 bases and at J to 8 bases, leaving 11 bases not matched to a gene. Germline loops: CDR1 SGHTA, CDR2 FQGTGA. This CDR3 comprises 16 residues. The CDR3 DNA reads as TGTGCCAGCAGCCCGACGACCGGGACTAGCGGCGATGAGCAGTTCTTC. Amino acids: CASSPTTGTSGDEQFF.

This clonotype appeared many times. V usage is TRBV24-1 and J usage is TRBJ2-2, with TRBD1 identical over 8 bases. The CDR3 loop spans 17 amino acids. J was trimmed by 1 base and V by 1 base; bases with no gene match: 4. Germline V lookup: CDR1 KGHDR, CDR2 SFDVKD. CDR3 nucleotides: TGTGCCACCAGTGATTTCCACGGACAGGGGAACACCGGGGAGCTGTTTTTT. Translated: CATSDFHGQGNTGELFF.

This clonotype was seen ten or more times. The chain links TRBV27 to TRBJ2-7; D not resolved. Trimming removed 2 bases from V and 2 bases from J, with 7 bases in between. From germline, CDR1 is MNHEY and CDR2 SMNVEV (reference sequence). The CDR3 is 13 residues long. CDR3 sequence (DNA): TGTGCCAGCAGTTTAACCGGGCCCTACGAGCAGTACTTC. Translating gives CASSLTGPYEQYF.

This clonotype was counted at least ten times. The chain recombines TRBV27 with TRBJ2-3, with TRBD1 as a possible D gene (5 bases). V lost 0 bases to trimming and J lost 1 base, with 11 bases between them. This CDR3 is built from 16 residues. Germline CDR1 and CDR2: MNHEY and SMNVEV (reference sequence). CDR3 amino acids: CASSLSLGLGTDTQYF. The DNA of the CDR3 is TGTGCCAGCAGTTTATCGTTGGGGCTTGGCACAGATACGCAGTATTTT.

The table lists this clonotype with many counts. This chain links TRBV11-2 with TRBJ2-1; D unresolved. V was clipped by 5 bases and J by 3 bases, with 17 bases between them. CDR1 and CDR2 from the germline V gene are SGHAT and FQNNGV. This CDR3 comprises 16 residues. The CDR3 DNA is TGTGCCAGCAGCCATCACGATGGTTTCGACTACAATGAGCAGTTCTTC. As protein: CASSHHDGFDYNEQFF.

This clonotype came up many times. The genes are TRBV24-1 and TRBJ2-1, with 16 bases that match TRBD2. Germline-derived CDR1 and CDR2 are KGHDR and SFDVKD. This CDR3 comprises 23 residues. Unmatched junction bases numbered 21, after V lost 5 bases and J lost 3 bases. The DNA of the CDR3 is TGTGCCACCAGTGTAGGGGGAGCTACCCCCGGGACTAGCGGGAGGGTGGGCTACAATGAGCAGTTCTTC. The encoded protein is CATSVGGATPGTSGRVGYNEQFF.

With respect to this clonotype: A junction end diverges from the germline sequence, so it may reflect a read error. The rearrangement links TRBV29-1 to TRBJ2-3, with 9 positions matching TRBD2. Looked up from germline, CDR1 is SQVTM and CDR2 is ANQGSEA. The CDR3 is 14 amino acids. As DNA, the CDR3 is TGCAGTGTTGAAGCTCGGCTAGCGGGAAATACGCAGTATTTT. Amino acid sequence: CSVEARLAGNTQYF.

This CDR3 reads CASSIGGIPYNEQFF. CDR3 DNA: TGTGCCAGTAGTATTGGCGGGATTCCCTACAATGAGCAGTTCTTC. This rearrangement joins TRBV19 to TRBJ2-1; TRBD2 might be the D (6 bases). The germline CDR1 and CDR2 sequences are LNHDA and SQIVND (reference sequence). This CDR3 has 15 amino acids. The V end was cut by 3 bases, the J end by 2 bases, with 11 bases between.

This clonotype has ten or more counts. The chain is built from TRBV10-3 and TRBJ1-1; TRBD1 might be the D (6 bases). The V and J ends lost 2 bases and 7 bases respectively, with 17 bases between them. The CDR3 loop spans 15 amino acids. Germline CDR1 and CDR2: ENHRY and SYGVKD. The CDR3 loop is CAISEPPGGAVEAFF. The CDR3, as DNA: TGTGCCATCAGTGAGCCACCGGGGGGGGCTGTTGAAGCTTTCTTT.

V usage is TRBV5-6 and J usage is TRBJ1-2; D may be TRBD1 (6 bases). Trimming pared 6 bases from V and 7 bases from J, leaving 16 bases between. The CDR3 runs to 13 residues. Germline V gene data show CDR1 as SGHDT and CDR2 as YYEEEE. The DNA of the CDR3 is TGTGCCAGCAATATACAGGGTACCCTTGGCTACACCTTC. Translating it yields CASNIQGTLGYTF.

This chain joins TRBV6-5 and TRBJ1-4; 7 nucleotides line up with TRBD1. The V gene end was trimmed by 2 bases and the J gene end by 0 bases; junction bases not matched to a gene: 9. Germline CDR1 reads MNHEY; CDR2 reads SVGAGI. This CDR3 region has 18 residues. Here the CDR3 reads CASSYLTGHPATNEKLFF. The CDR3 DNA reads TGTGCCAGCAGTTACCTGACAGGGCATCCGGCAACTAATGAAAAACTGTTTTTT.

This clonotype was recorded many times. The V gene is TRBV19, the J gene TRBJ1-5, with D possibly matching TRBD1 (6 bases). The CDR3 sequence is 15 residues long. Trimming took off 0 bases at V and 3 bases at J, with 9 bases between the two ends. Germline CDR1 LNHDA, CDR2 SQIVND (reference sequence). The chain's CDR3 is CASSIDRTDNQPQHF. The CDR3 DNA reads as TGTGCCAGTAGTATAGATCGGACAGACAATCAGCCCCAGCATTTT.

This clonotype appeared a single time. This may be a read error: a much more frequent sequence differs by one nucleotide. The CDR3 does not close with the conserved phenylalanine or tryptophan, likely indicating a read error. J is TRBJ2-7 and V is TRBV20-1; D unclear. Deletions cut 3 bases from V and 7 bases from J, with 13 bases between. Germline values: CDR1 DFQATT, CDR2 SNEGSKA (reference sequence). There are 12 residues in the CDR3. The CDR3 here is CSARSAIPEQYY. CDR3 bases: TGCAGTGCTAGGTCGGCCATCCCTGAGCAGTACTAC.

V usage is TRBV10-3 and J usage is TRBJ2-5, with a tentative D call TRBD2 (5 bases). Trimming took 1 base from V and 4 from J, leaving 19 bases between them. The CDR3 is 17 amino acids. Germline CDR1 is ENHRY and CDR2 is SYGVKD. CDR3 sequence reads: CAISELGALGLGETQYF. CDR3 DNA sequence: TGTGCCATCAGTGAGTTGGGAGCCTTGGGATTAGGAGAGACCCAGTACTTC.

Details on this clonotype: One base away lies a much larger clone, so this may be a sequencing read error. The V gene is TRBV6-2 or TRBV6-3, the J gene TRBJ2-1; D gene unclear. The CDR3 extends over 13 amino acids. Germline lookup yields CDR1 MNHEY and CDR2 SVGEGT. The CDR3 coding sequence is TGTGCCAGCACTCAGAGCTCCCACAATGAGCAGTTCTTC. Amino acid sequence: CASTQSSHNEQFF.

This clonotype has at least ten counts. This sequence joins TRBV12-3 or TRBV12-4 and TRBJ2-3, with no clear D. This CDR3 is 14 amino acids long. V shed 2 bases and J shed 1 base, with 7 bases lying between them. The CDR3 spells CASSLSFGTDTQYF. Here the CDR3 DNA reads TGTGCCAGCAGTTTAAGTTTTGGCACAGATACGCAGTATTTT.

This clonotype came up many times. The CDR3 DNA is TGTGCCATCAGTGAGTCCCGGCTAGAGAGTGGCGAGCAGTACTTC. This codes for CAISESRLESGEQYF. This rearrangement joins TRBV10-3 to TRBJ2-7; D not resolved. The CDR3 length is 15 residues. Trimming shortened V by 0 bases and J by 6 bases, and 15 bases separated the two germline ends. The germline gives CDR1 ENHRY, CDR2 SYGVKD.

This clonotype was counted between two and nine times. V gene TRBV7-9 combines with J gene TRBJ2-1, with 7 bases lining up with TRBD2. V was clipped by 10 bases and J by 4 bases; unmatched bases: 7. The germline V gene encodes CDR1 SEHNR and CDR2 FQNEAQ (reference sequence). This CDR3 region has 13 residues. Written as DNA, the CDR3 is TGTGCCATCATACTAGCGATTTACAATGAGCAGTTCTTC. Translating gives CAIILAIYNEQFF.

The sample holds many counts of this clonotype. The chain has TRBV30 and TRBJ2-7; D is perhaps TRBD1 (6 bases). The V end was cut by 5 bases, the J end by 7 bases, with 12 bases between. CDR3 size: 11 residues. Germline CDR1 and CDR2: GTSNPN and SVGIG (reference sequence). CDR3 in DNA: TGTGCCTGGTCACACGGACAGGAGCAGTACTTC. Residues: CAWSHGQEQYF.

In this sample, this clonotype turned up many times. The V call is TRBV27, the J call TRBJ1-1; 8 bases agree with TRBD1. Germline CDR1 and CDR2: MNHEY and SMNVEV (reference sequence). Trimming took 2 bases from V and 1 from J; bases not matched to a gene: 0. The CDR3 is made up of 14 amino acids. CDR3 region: CASSLQGANTEAFF. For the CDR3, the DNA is TGTGCCAGCAGTTTACAGGGGGCGAACACTGAAGCTTTCTTT.

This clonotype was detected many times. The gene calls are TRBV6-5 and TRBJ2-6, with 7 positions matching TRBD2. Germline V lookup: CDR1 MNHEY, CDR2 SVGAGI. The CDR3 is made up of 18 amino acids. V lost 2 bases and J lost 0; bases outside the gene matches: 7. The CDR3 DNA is TGTGCCAGCAGTTACGGGACTAACCTGTACTCTGGGGCCAACGTCCTGACTTTC. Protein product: CASSYGTNLYSGANVLTF.

CDR3: CASRYQGRWGAYNEQFF. In DNA, the CDR3 is TGTGCAAGTCGCTACCAAGGTCGATGGGGGGCGTACAATGAGCAGTTCTTC. The chain combines TRBV12-2 with TRBJ2-1; the D call TRBD1 from the table was never checked on the DNA. TRBV12-2 is a known pseudogene. This CDR3 region has 17 residues.

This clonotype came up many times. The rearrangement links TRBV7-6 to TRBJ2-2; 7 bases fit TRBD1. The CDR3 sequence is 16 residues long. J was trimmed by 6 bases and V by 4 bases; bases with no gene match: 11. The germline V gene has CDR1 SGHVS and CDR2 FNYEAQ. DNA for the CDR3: TGTGCCAGCAGCTCCTCAGGGGGTGTTCTCCCCGGGGAGCTGTTTTTT. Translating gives CASSSSGGVLPGELFF. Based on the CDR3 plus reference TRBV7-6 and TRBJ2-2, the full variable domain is GAGVSQSPRYKVTKRGQDVALRCDPISGHVSLYWYRQALGQGPEFLTYFNYEAQQDKSGLPNDRFSAERPEGSISTLTIQRTEQRDSAMYRCASSSSGGVLPGELFFGEGSRLTVL.

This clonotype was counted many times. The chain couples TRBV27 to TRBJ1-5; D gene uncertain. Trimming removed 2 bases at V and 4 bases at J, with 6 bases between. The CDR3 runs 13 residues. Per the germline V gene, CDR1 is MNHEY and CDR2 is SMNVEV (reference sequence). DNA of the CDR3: TGTGCCAGCAGTTTAAGTCCTAATCAGCCCCAGCATTTT. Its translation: CASSLSPNQPQHF.